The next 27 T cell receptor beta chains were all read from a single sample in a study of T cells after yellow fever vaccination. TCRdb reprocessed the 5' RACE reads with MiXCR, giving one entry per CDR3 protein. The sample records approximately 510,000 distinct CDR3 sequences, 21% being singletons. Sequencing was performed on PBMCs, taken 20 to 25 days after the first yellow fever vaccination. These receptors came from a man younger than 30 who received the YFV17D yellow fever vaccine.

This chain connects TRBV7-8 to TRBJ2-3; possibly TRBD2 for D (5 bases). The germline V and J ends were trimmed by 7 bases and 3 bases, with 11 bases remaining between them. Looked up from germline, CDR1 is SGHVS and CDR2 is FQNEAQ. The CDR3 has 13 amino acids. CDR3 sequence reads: CASKFEGTDTQYF. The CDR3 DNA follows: TGTGCCAGCAAATTTGAGGGAACAGATACGCAGTATTTT. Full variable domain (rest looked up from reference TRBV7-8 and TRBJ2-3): GAGVSQSPRYKVAKRGQDVALRCDPISGHVSLFWYQQALGQGPEFLTYFQNEAQLDKSGLPSDRFFAERPEGSVSTLKIQRTQQEDSAVYLCASKFEGTDTQYFGPGTRLTVL.

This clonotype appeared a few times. The CDR3 sequence is CASSQEGRYGYTF. CDR3 nucleotides: TGCGCCAGCAGCCAAGAGGGGAGGTATGGCTACACCTTC. The chain combines TRBV4-1 with TRBJ1-2; D gene unclear. Germline V gives CDR1 MGHRA, CDR2 YSYEKL. Trimming pared 0 bases from V and 5 bases from J, leaving 7 bases between. The CDR3 runs to 13 residues.

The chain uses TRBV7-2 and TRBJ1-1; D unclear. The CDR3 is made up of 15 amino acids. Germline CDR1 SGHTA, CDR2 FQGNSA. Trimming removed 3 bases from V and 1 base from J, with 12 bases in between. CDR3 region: CASSFASSSNTEAFF. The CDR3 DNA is TGTGCCAGCAGCTTTGCGAGTAGCTCGAACACTGAAGCTTTCTTT.

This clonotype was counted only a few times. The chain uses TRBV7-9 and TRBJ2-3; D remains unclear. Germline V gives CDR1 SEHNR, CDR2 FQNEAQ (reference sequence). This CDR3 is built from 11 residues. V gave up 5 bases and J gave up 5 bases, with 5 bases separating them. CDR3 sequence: CASSAEDTQYF. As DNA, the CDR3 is TGTGCCAGCAGCGCAGAAGATACGCAGTATTTT. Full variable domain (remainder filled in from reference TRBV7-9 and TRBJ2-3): DTGVSQNPRHKITKRGQNVTFRCDPISEHNRLYWYRQTLGQGPEFLTYFQNEAQLEKSRLLSDRFSAERPKGSFSTLEIQRTEQGDSAMYLCASSAEDTQYFGPGTRLTVL.

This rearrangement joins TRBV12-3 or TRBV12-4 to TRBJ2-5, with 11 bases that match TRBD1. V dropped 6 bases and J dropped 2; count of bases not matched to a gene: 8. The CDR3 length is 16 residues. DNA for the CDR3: TGTGCCAGCAGCCCCGGGACAGGGGGGTTTCAAGAGACCCAGTACTTC. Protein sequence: CASSPGTGGFQETQYF.

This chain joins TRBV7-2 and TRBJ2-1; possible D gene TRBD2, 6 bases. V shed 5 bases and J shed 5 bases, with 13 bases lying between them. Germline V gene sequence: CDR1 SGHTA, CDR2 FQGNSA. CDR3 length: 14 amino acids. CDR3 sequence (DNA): TGTGCCAGCAGCCTCCAACTAGCTGACAATGAGCAGTTCTTC. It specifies CASSLQLADNEQFF. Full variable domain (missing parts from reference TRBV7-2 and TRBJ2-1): GAGVSQSPSNKVTEKGKDVELRCDPISGHTALYWYRQSLGQGLEFLIYFQGNSAPDKSGLPSDRFSAERTGGSVSTLTIQRTQQEDSAVYLCASSLQLADNEQFFGPGTRLTVL.

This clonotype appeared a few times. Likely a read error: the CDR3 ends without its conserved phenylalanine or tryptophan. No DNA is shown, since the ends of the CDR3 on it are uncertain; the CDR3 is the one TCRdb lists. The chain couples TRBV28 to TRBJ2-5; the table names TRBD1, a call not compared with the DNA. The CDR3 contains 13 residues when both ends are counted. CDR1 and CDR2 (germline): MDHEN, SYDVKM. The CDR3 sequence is CASSSTVRQGQYL.

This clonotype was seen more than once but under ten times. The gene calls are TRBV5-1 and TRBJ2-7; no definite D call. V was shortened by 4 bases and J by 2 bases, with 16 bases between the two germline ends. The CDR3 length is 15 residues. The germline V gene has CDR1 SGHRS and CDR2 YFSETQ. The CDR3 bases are TGCGCCAGCAGCCCTAGACCCCAGCAGACCTACGAGCAGTACTTC. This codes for CASSPRPQQTYEQYF.

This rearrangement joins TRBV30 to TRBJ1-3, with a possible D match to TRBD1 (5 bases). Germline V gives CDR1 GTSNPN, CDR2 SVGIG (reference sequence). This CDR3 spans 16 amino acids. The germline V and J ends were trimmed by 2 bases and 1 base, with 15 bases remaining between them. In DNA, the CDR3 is TGTGCCTGGAGTATCCTGCCCGGGACGTCTGGAAACACCATATATTTT. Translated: CAWSILPGTSGNTIYF.

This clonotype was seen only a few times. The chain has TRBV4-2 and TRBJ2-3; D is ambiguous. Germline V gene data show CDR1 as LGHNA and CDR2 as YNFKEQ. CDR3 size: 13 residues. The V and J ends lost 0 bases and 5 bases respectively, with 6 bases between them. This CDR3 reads CASSQDYRDTQYF. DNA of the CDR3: TGTGCCAGCAGCCAAGATTACCGAGATACGCAGTATTTT.

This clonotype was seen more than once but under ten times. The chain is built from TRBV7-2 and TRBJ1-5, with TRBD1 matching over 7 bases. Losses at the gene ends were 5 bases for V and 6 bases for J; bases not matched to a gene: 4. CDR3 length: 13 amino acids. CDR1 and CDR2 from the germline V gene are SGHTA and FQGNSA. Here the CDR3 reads CASSRQGGQPQHF. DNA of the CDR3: TGTGCCAGCAGCCGACAGGGAGGTCAGCCCCAGCATTTT.

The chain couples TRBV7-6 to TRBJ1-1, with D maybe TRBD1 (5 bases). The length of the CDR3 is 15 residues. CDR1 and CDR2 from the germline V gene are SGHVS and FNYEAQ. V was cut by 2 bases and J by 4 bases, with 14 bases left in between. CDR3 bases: TGTGCCAGCAGCTTAATGGCGCAGGGCGCCACTGAAGCTTTCTTT. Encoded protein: CASSLMAQGATEAFF.

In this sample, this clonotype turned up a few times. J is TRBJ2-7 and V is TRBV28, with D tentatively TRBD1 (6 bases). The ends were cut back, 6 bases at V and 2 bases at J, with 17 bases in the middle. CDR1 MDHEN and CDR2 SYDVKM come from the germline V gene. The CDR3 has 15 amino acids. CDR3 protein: CASRTTGKSPYEQYV. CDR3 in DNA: TGTGCCAGCAGGACAACAGGGAAGTCTCCCTACGAGCAGTACGTC.

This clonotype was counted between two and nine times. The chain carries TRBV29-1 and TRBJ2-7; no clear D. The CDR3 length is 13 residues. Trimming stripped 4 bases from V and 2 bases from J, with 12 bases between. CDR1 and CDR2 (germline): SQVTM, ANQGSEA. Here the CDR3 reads CSVGGPSAYEQYF. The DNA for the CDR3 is TGCAGCGTTGGTGGGCCCAGCGCCTACGAGCAGTACTTC.

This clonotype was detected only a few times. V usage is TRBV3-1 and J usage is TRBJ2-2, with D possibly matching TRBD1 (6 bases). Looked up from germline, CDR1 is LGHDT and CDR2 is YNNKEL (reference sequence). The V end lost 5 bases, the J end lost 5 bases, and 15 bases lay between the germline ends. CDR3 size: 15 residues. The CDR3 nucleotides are TGTGCCAGCAGCAAATCGACAGGTCTAACCGGGGAGCTGTTTTTT. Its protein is CASSKSTGLTGELFF.

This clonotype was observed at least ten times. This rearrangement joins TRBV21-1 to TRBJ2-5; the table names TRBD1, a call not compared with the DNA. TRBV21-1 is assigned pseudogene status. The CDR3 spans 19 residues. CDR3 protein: CASSKGKGPRDRYQETQYF. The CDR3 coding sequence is TGTGCCAGCAGCAAAGGAAAAGGGCCCCGGGACAGGTACCAAGAGACCCAGTACTTC.

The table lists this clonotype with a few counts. This CDR3 reads CATSRRLGFYGYTF. CDR3 coding DNA: TGTGCCACCAGCAGACGACTGGGATTCTATGGCTACACCTTC. This chain uses TRBV15 with TRBJ1-2; D gene unclear. Per the germline V gene, CDR1 is LNHNV and CDR2 is YYDKDF (reference sequence). The ends were cut back, 2 bases at V and 4 bases at J, with 11 bases in the middle. The CDR3 totals 14 residues.

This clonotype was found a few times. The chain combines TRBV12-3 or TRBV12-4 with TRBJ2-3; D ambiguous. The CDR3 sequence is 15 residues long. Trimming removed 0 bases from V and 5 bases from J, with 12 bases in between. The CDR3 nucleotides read TGTGCCAGCAGTTTAGCGCTTGGGCCTGAAGATACGCAGTATTTT. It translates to CASSLALGPEDTQYF.

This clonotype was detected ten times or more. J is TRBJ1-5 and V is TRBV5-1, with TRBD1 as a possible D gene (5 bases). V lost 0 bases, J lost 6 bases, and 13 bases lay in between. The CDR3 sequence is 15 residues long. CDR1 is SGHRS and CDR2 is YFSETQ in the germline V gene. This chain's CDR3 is CASSLVGESGQPQHF. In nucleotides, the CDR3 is TGCGCCAGCAGCTTGGTGGGGGAATCAGGTCAGCCCCAGCATTTT.

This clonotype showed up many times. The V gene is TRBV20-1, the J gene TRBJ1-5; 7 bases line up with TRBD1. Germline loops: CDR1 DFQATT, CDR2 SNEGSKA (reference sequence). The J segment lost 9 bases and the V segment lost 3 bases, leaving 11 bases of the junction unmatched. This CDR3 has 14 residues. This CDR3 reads CSASRTTGSGPQHF. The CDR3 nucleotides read TGCAGTGCTAGCCGCACGACAGGGAGTGGGCCCCAGCATTTT.

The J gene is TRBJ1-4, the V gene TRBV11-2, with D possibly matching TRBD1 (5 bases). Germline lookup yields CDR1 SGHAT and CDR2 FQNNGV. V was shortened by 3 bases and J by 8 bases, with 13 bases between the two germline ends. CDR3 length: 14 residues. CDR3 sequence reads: CASSLAGTWEKLFF. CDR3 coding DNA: TGTGCCAGCAGCTTGGCAGGGACTTGGGAAAAACTGTTTTTT. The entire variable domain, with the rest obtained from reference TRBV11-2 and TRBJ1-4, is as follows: EAGVAQSPRYKIIEKRQSVAFWCNPISGHATLYWYQQILGQGPKLLIQFQNNGVVDDSQLPKDRFSAERLKGVDSTLKIQPAKLEDSAVYLCASSLAGTWEKLFFGSGTQLSVL.

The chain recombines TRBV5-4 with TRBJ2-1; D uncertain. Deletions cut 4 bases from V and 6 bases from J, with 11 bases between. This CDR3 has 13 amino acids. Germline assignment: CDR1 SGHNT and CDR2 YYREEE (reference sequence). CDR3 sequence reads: CASSIGEANEQFF. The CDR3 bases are TGTGCCAGCAGCATTGGAGAGGCCAATGAGCAGTTCTTC.

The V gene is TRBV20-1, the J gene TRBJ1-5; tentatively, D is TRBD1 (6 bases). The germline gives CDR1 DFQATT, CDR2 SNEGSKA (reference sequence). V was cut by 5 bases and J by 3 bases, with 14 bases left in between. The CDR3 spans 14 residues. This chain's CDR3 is CSAGPQGFNQPQHF. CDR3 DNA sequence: TGCAGTGCTGGTCCACAGGGTTTCAATCAGCCCCAGCATTTT.

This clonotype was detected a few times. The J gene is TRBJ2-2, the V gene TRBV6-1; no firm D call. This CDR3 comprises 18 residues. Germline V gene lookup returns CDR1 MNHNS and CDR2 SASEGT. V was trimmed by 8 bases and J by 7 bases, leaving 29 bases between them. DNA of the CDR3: TGTGCCAGCCAACTTACCCCTAGATACGCCGGCAAGGGCGGGGAGCTGTTTTTT. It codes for CASQLTPRYAGKGGELFF.

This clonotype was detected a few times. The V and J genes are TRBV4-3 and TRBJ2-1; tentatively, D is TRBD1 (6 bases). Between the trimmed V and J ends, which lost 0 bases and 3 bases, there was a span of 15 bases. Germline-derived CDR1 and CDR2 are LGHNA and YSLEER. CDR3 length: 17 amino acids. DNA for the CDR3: TGCGCCAGCAGCCAAGACCGGGCCAGGGGCCACTACAATGAGCAGTTCTTC. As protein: CASSQDRARGHYNEQFF.

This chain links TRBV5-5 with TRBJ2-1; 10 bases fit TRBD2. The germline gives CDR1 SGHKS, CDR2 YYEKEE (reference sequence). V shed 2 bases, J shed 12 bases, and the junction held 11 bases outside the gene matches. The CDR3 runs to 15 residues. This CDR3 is CASSFGLAVPFGQFF. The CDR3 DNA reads TGTGCCAGCAGCTTCGGACTAGCGGTCCCTTTCGGGCAGTTCTTC.

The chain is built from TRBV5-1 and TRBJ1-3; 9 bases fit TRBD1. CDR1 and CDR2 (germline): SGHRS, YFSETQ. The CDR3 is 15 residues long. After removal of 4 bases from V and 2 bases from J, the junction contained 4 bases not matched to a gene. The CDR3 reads CASSQGQGAGNTIYF. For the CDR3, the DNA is TGCGCCAGCAGCCAGGGACAGGGAGCTGGAAACACCATATATTTT.